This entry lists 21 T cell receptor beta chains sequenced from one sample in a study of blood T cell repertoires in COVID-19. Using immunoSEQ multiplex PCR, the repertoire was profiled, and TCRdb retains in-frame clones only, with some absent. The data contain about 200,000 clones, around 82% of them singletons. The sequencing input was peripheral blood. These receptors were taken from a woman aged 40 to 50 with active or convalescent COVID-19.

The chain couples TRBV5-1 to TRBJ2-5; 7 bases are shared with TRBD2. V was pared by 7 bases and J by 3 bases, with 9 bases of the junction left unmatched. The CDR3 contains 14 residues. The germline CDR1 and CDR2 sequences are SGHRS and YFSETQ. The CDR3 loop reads CASGGLVLEETQYF. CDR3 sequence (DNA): TGCGCCAGCGGAGGACTAGTCCTTGAAGAGACCCAGTACTTC.

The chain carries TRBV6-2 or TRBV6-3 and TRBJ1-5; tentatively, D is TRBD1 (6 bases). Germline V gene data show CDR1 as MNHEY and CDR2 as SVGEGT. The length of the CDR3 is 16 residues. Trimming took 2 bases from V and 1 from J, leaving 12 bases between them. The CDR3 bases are TGTGCCAGCAGTTACGTTCGACAGGTCAGCAATCAGCCCCAGCATTTT. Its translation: CASSYVRQVSNQPQHF.

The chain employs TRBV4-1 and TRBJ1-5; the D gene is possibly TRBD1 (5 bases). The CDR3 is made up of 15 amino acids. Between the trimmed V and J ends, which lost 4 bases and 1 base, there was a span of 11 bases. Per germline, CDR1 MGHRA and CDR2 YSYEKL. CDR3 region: CASSPGRVSNQPQHF. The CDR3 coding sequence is TGCGCCAGCAGCCCCGGCAGGGTAAGCAATCAGCCCCAGCATTTT.

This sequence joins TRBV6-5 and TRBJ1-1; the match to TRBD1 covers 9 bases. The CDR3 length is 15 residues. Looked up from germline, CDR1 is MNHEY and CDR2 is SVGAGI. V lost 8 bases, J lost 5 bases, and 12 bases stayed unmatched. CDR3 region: CASGTTGGRETEAFF. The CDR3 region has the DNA TGTGCCAGCGGCACGACAGGGGGAAGGGAAACTGAAGCTTTCTTT.

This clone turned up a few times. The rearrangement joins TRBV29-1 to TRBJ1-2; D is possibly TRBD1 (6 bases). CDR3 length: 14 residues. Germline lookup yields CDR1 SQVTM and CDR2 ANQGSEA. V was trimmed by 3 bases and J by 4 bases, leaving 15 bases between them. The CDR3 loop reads CSVEVVTGLYGYTF. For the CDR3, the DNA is TGCAGCGTTGAGGTGGTGACAGGCCTCTATGGCTACACCTTC.

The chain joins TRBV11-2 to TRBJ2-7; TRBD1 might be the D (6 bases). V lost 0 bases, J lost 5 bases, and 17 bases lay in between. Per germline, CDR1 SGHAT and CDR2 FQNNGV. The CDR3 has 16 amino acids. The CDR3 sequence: CASSLDRVTGAHEQYF. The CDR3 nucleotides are TGTGCCAGCAGCTTAGATCGTGTGACAGGTGCTCACGAGCAGTACTTC.

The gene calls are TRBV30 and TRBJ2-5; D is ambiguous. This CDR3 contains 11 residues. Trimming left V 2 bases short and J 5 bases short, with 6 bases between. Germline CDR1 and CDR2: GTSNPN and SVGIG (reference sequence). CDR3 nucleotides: TGTGCCTGGAGTTCCGAGGAGACCCAGTACTTC. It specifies CAWSSEETQYF.

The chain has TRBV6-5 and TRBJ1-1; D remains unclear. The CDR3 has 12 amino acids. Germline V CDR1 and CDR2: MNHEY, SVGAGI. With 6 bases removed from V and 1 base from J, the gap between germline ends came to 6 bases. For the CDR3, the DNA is TGTGCCAGCAGCCGGAGGAACACTGAAGCTTTCTTT. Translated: CASSRRNTEAFF.

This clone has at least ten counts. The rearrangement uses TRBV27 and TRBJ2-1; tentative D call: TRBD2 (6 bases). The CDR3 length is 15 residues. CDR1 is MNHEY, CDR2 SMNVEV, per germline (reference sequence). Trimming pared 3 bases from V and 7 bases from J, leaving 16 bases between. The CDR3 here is CASSLPFLGRNEQFF. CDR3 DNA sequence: TGTGCCAGCAGTTTGCCCTTTCTAGGGAGGAATGAGCAGTTCTTC.

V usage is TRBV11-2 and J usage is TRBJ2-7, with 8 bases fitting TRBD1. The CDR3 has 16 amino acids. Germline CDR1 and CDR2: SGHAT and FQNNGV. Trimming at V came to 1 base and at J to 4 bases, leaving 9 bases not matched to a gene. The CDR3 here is CASSLGRGQGFYEQYF. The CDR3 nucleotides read TGTGCCAGCAGCTTAGGGAGAGGACAGGGTTTTTACGAGCAGTACTTC.

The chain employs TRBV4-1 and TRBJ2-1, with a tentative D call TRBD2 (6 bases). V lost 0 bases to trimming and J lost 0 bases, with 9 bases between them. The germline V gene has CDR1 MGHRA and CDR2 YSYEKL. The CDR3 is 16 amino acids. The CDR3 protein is CASSQDYGSSYNEQFF. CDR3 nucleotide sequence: TGCGCCAGCAGCCAAGATTACGGGAGCTCCTACAATGAGCAGTTCTTC.

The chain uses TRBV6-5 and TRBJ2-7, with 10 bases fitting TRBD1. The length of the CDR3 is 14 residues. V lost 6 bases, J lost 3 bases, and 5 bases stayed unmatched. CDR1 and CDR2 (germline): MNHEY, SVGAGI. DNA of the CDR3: TGTGCCAGCAGCCGCGGACAGGGGGGCTACGAGCAGTACTTC. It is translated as CASSRGQGGYEQYF.

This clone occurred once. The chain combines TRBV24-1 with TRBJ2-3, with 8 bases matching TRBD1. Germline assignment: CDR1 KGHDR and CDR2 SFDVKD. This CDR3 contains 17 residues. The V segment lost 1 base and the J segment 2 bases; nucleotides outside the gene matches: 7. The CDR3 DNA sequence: TGTGCCACCAGTGATTTTGGACAGGGAGGATCCACAGATACGCAGTATTTT. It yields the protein CATSDFGQGGSTDTQYF.

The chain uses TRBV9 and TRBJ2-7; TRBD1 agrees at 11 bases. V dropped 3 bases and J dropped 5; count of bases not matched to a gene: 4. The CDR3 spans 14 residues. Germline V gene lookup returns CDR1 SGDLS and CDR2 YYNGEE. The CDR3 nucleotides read TGTGCCAGCAGCGGCGGGACAGGGGGGAACGAGCAGTACTTC. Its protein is CASSGGTGGNEQYF.

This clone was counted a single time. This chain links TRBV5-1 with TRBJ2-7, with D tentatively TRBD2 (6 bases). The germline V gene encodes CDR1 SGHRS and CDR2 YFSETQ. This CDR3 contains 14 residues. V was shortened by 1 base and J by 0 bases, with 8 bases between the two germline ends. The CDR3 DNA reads TGCGCCAGCAGCTTGTGGCGGGACTCCTACGAGCAGTACTTC. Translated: CASSLWRDSYEQYF.

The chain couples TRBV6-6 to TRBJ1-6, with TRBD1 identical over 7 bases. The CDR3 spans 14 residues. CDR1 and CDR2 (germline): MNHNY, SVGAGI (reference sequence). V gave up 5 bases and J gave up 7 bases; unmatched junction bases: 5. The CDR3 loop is CASSVTGWNSPLHF. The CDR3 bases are TGTGCCAGCAGTGTGACAGGGTGGAATTCACCCCTCCACTTT.

This chain's CDR3 is CASSTGGAYEQYF. For the CDR3, the DNA is TGTGCCAGTAGTACGGGAGGCGCCTACGAGCAGTACTTC. The gene calls are TRBV19 and TRBJ2-7; 7 bases are shared with TRBD2. The germline CDR1 and CDR2 sequences are LNHDA and SQIVND (reference sequence). Germline trimming cut 4 bases from V and 2 bases from J; bases unmatched to any gene: 2. This CDR3 contains 13 residues.

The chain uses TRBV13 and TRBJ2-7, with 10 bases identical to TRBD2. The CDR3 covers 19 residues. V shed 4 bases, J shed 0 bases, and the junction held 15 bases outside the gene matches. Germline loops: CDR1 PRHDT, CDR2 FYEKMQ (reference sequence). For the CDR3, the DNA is TGTGCCAGCAGCTCCTCCTTGCTAGCGGGGGATTATAGCTCCTACGAGCAGTACTTC. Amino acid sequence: CASSSSLLAGDYSSYEQYF. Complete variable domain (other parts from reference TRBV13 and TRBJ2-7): AAGVIQSPRHLIKEKRETATLKCYPIPRHDTVYWYQQGPGQDPQFLISFYEKMQSDKGSIPDRFSAQQFSDYHSELNMSSLELGDSALYFCASSSSLLAGDYSSYEQYFGPGTRLTVT.

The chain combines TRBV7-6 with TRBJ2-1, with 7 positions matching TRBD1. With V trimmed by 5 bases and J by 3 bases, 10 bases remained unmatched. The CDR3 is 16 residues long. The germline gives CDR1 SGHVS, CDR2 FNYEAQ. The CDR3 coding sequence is TGTGCCAGCAGCCCAGAGACAGGGAGCTTCTACAATGAGCAGTTCTTC. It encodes CASSPETGSFYNEQFF.

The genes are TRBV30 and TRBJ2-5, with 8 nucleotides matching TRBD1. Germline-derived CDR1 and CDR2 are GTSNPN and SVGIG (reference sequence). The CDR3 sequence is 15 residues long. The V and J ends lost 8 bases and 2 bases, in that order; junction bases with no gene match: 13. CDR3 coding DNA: TGTGCCGGTACCAGGACAGGGAGCTCACAAGAGACCCAGTACTTC. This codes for CAGTRTGSSQETQYF.

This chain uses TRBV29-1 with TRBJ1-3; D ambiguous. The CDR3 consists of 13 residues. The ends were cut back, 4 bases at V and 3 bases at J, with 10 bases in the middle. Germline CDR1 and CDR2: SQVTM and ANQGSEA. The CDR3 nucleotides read TGCAGCGTTGTTTGGGGAGGTGGAAACACCATATATTTT. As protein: CSVVWGGGNTIYF.